This TCR beta chain was observed in a study of post-analysis software for immune sequencing data. Study outcomes and limitations: Controls showed lower frequencies than patients for five TRBV segments, and TRBV5-6, TRBV5-1 and TRBV20-1 were among these.

Notes on this clonotype: Its antigen is not known.

V was clipped by 0 bases and J by 7 bases, with 13 bases between them. This CDR3 spans 15 amino acids. Germline lookup yields CDR1 DFQATT and CDR2 SNEGSKA (reference sequence). Unique molecular identifiers tagged the TCR beta cDNA libraries. TCRdb itself ran the PCR reads through MiXCR, one entry per CDR3 protein. The sample records 450,000 to 650,000 distinct CDR3 sequences, 40% to 50% being singletons. The chain recombines TRBV20-1 with TRBJ1-6, with no clear D. The sequence was obtained from a girl aged 5-17 years with multiple sclerosis. The sequencing sample was made of blood. CDR3 bases: TGCAGTGCTAGAGATTTAGGGCCTTTGAATTCACCCCTCCACTTT. Amino acid sequence: CSARDLGPLNSPLHF.